These T cell receptor beta chains were read from a single sample in a study of T cells in Graves' hyperthyroidism and ophthalmopathy. TCRdb independently ran MiXCR on the multiplex PCR reads; one entry per CDR3 protein. In the table there are a few hundred thousand distinct CDR3 sequences, approximately 44% of which are singletons. Sequenced input: peripheral blood or thyroid tissue (not recorded which). These receptors all stem from an adult woman with Graves' disease, either hyperthyroidism or ophthalmopathy (not recorded which). CDR3s include the opening cysteine and the closing phenylalanine or tryptophan. The order of the fields is clone size, V gene, D gene, J gene, CDR3 DNA, CDR3 protein. D genes are given only for firm matches. Only some rows state a clone size, as once, few, many or a class for expanded clones.

size: many
V: TRBV24-1
D: TRBD1
J: TRBJ1-5
DNA: TGTGCCACCAGTGATCCGAGAACAGGGGGCGGTGAGCCCCAGCATTTT
CDR3: CATSDPRTGGGEPQHF

size: once
V: TRBV7-9
D: .
J: TRBJ2-7
DNA: TGTGCCAGCAGCGTTACCCAGGGCTACGCCTACGAGCAGTACTTC
CDR3: CASSVTQGYAYEQYF

size: few
V: TRBV28
D: TRBD1
J: TRBJ1-4
DNA: TGTGCCAGCAGCGGTGACAGGGCCCACCGCGCAACTAATGAAAAACTGTTTTTT
CDR3: CASSGDRAHRATNEKLFF

size: .
V: TRBV6-2/TRBV6-3
D: .
J: TRBJ2-7
DNA: TGTGCCAGCAGTCCCGATAGTAACCACGAGCAGTACTTC
CDR3: CASSPDSNHEQYF

size: .
V: TRBV29-1
D: .
J: TRBJ2-7
DNA: TGCAGCGTTGAAGATTTGGCCGTGTCTGGCGAGCAGTACTTC
CDR3: CSVEDLAVSGEQYF

size: few
V: TRBV10-3
D: .
J: TRBJ1-1
DNA: TGTGCCATCAGAGACACCGGGCGGAAAGCTTTCTTT
CDR3: CAIRDTGRKAFF

size: few
V: TRBV15
D: TRBD1
J: TRBJ2-3
DNA: TGTGCCACCAGCAGAGAGGTCTCAGGGGGCCAAGATACGCAGTATTTT
CDR3: CATSREVSGGQDTQYF

size: many
V: TRBV5-5
D: .
J: TRBJ1-2
DNA: TGTGCCAGCAGCCCTGATACCGGGACCCACTATGGCTACACCTTC
CDR3: CASSPDTGTHYGYTF

size: many
V: TRBV6-5
D: .
J: TRBJ2-7
DNA: TGTGCCAGCGCCACCGGGCCAGGAACCGTTAGCTCCTACGAGCAGTACTTC
CDR3: CASATGPGTVSSYEQYF

size: once
V: TRBV7-7
D: .
J: TRBJ2-5
DNA: TGTGCTAGAGTGCCAGGGACGGAGACCCAGTACTTC
CDR3: CARVPGTETQYF

size: many
V: TRBV5-1
D: TRBD2
J: TRBJ2-5
DNA: TGCGCCAGCAGCTTGTCCGGGACTAGCGGTCAAGAGACCCAGTACTTC
CDR3: CASSLSGTSGQETQYF

size: few
V: TRBV19
D: TRBD1
J: TRBJ1-6
DNA: TGTGCCAGTAGTACCGGGACAGGGGGTTCACCCCTCCACTTT
CDR3: CASSTGTGGSPLHF

size: .
V: TRBV9
D: .
J: TRBJ2-7
DNA: TGTGCCAGCAGCGCACGACTAGCAACGGGGGCGGGCTCCTACGAGCAGTACTTC
CDR3: CASSARLATGAGSYEQYF

size: many
V: TRBV20-1
D: TRBD2
J: TRBJ2-5
DNA: TGCAGTGCTAGCCGGACTAGCGGGAGAAGTCGGGAGACCCAGTACTTC
CDR3: CSASRTSGRSRETQYF

size: .
V: TRBV2
D: .
J: TRBJ1-5
DNA: TGTGCCGGCAGGGGCGGACAGCTTCAGCCCCAGCATTTT
CDR3: CAGRGGQLQPQHF

size: few
V: TRBV3-1
D: TRBD2
J: TRBJ2-7
DNA: TGTGCCAGCAGCCAAGTACAACTAGCGGGCTACGAGCAGTACTTC
CDR3: CASSQVQLAGYEQYF

size: many
V: TRBV10-1
D: .
J: TRBJ2-2
DNA: TGCGCCAGCAGTTCCCACAGCATCACCGGGGAGCTGTTTTTT
CDR3: CASSSHSITGELFF

size: .
V: TRBV27
D: .
J: TRBJ2-2
DNA: TGTGCCAGCAGTTTATTGGCCCGGGGCGGGGAGCTGTTTTTT
CDR3: CASSLLARGGELFF

size: few
V: TRBV12-3/TRBV12-4
D: TRBD1
J: TRBJ1-2
DNA: TGTGCCAGCAGCAGACAGGGGTTCGGCTACACCTTC
CDR3: CASSRQGFGYTF

size: .
V: TRBV19
D: .
J: TRBJ1-1
DNA: TGTGCCAGTACCCCGGAGGTGATGAACACTGAAGCTTTCTTT
CDR3: CASTPEVMNTEAFF

size: few
V: TRBV9
D: TRBD1
J: TRBJ1-1
DNA: TGTGCCAGCAGCGTGTCACAGGGGGGAAACACTGAAGCTTTCTTT
CDR3: CASSVSQGGNTEAFF

size: few
V: TRBV27
D: .
J: TRBJ1-2
DNA: TGTGCCAGCAGATCTTCGGGGGGCTATGGCTACACCTTC
CDR3: CASRSSGGYGYTF

size: .
V: TRBV20-1
D: .
J: TRBJ1-5
DNA: TGCAGTGCTAGAGCTGACCCCTACGGTAGGAGTCAGCCCCAGCATTTT
CDR3: CSARADPYGRSQPQHF

size: many
V: TRBV2
D: .
J: TRBJ2-7
DNA: TGTGCCAGCAGTGGGAGGCTCCAGACTGCCTACGAGCAGTACTTC
CDR3: CASSGRLQTAYEQYF

size: many
V: TRBV4-1
D: .
J: TRBJ2-7
DNA: TGCGCCAGCAGCCAAGATGACGCATTCTCCTACGAGCAGTACTTC
CDR3: CASSQDDAFSYEQYF

size: many
V: TRBV4-2
D: .
J: TRBJ2-2
DNA: TGTGCCAGCAACGAGGGGGATACCGGGGAGCTGTTTTTT
CDR3: CASNEGDTGELFF

size: .
V: TRBV9
D: .
J: TRBJ2-7
DNA: TGTGCCAGCAGAGGGGACGAGGGACCCTACGAGCAGTACTTC
CDR3: CASRGDEGPYEQYF

size: many
V: TRBV7-2
D: TRBD1
J: TRBJ1-2
DNA: TGTGCCAGCGGGACAGCTAACTATGGCTACACCTTC
CDR3: CASGTANYGYTF

size: many
V: TRBV5-1
D: .
J: TRBJ2-2
DNA: TGCGCCAGCAGTTCCCTTAAAGAGCCGTGGACAGTTAACACCGGGGAGCTGTTTTTT
CDR3: CASSSLKEPWTVNTGELFF

size: .
V: TRBV5-1
D: .
J: TRBJ1-5
DNA: TGTGCCAGCAGCTCAGTGGGCAGCCAAGAGACCCAGCATTTT
CDR3: CASSSVGSQETQHF

size: many
V: TRBV5-1
D: TRBD2
J: TRBJ2-7
DNA: TGCGCCAGCAGACCGGGGCCTTCGGGAGGCTACGAGCAGTACTTC
CDR3: CASRPGPSGGYEQYF

size: few
V: TRBV20-1
D: .
J: TRBJ1-2
DNA: TGCAGTGCTAGGGTGAAACTCAAGGGGGGAGGTAACTATGGCTACACCTTC
CDR3: CSARVKLKGGGNYGYTF

size: few
V: TRBV24-1
D: .
J: TRBJ1-4
DNA: TGTGCCACCAGTGATATAGAGGATGAAAAACTGTTTTTT
CDR3: CATSDIEDEKLFF

size: many
V: TRBV12-3/TRBV12-4
D: TRBD2
J: TRBJ2-5
DNA: TGTGCCAGCAGCCCGGGGGGTCTGGAGACCCAGTACTTC
CDR3: CASSPGGLETQYF

size: many
V: TRBV6-5
D: .
J: TRBJ2-7
DNA: TGTGCCAGCAGGACCCCAGGGGCTCGGTACGAGCAGTACTTC
CDR3: CASRTPGARYEQYF

size: .
V: TRBV7-2
D: .
J: TRBJ1-6
DNA: TGTGCCAGCAGCTTAAACGGGAATAATTCACCCCTCCACTTT
CDR3: CASSLNGNNSPLHF

size: .
V: TRBV5-6
D: .
J: TRBJ1-6
DNA: TGTGCCAGCAGCTTTGCAGGGTGGCCCCTCCACTTT
CDR3: CASSFAGWPLHF

size: .
V: TRBV7-9
D: .
J: TRBJ2-5
DNA: TGTGCCAGCGGGCCGTGGCAGGGAGCGTCGGAGACCCAGTACTTC
CDR3: CASGPWQGASETQYF

size: many
V: TRBV20-1
D: .
J: TRBJ2-7
DNA: TGCAGTGCTGGGCTGATACGAGTGCAGTACTTC
CDR3: CSAGLIRVQYF